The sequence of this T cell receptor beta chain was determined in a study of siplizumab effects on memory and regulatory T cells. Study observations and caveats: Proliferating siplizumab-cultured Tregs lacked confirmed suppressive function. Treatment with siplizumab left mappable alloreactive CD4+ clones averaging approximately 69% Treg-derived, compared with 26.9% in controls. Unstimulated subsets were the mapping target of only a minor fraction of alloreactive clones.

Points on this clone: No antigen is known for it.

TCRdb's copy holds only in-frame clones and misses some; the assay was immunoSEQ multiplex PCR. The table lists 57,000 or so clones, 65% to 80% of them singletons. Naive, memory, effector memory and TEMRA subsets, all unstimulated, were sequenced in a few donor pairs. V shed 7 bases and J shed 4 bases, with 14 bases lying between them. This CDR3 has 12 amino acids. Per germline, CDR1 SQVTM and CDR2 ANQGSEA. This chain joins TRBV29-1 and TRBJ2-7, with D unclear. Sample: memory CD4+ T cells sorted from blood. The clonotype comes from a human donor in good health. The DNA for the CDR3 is TGCAGCGGGGCGTACAACCCTTACGAGCAGTACTTC. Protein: CSGAYNPYEQYF.